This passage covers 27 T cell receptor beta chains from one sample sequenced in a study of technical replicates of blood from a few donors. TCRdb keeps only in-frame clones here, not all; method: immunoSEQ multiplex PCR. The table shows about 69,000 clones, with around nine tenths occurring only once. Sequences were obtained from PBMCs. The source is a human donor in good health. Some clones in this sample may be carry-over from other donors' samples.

As DNA, the CDR3 is TGTGCCACCAGCAGAGTAGGTAGCGGGAGGGGGAATGAGCAGTTCTTC. Translating gives CATSRVGSGRGNEQFF. This chain joins TRBV15 and TRBJ2-1, with 11 bases lining up with TRBD2. The V gene end was trimmed by 1 base and the J gene end by 7 bases; junction bases not matched to a gene: 6. CDR1 and CDR2 from the germline V gene are LNHNV and YYDKDF (reference sequence). CDR3 length equals 16 residues.

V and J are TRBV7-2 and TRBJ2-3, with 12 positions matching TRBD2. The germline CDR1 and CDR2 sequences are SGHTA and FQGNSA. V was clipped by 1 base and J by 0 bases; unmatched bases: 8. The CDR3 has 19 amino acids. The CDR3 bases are TGTGCCAGCAGCTTAGACGGGCTAGCGGGGGGGATTAGCACAGATACGCAGTATTTT. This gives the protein CASSLDGLAGGISTDTQYF.

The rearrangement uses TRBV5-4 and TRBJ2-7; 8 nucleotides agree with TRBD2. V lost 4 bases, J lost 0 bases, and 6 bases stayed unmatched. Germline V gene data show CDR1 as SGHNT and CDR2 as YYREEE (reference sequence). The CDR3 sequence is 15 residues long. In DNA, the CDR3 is TGTGCCAGCAGCCAGGAAAGCGGGAGCTCCTACGAGCAGTACTTC. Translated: CASSQESGSSYEQYF. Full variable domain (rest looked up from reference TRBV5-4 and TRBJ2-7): ETGVTQSPTHLIKTRGQQVTLRCSSQSGHNTVSWYQQALGQGPQFIFQYYREEENGRGNFPPRFSGLQFPNYSSELNVNALELDDSALYLCASSQESGSSYEQYFGPGTRLTVT.

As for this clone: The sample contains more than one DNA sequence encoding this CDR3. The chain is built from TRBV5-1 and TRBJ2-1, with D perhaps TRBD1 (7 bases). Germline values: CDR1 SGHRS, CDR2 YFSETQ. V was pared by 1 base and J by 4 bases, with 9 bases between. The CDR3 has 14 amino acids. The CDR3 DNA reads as TGCGCCAGCAGCTTGTCAGGGGGGTACAATGAGCAGTTCTTC. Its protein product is CASSLSGGYNEQFF.

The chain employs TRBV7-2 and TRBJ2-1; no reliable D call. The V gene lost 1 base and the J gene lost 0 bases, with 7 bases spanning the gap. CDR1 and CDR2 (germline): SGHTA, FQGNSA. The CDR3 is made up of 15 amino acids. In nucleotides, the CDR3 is TGTGCCAGCAGCTTAGGGAGTAGCTCCTACAATGAGCAGTTCTTC. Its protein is CASSLGSSSYNEQFF.

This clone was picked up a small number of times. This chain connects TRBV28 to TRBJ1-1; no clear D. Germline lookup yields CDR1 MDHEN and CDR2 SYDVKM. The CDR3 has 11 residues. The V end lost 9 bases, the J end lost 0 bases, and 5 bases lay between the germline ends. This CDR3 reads CASEMNTEAFF. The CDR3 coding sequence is TGTGCCAGTGAGATGAACACTGAAGCTTTCTTT.

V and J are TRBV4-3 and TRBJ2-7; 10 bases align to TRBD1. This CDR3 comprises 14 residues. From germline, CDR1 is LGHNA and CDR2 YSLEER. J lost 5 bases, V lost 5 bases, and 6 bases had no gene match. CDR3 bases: TGCGCCAGCAGCTTACGACAGGGGGCTGACGAGCAGTACTTC. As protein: CASSLRQGADEQYF.

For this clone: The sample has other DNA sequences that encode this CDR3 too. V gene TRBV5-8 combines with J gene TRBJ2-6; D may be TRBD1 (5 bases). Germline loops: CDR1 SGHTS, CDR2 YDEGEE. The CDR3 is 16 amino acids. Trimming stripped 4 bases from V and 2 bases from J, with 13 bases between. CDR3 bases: TGTGCCAGCAGCCTGGAATCAGGGACTGGGGCCAACGTCCTGACTTTC. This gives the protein CASSLESGTGANVLTF.

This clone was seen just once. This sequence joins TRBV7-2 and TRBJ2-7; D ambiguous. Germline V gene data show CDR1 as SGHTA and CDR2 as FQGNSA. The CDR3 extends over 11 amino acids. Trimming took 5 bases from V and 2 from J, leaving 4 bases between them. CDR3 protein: CASSVAYEQYF. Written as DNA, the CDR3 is TGTGCCAGCAGCGTCGCCTACGAGCAGTACTTC.

The CDR3 DNA is TGTGCCAGCAGCAACCGCGAGGCACCGAGGCAAGAGACCCAGTACTTC. Protein sequence: CASSNREAPRQETQYF. This chain joins TRBV7-2 and TRBJ2-5; D remains ambiguous. The CDR3 is 16 amino acids. Deletions cut 5 bases from V and 2 bases from J, with 18 bases between. Germline lookup yields CDR1 SGHTA and CDR2 FQGNSA.

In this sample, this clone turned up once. The CDR3 spells CASSLGVVDTQYF. In DNA, the CDR3 is TGTGCCAGCAGCCTCGGGGTTGTAGATACGCAGTATTTT. V usage is TRBV7-3 and J usage is TRBJ2-3; weak D call: TRBD2 (5 bases). This CDR3 has 13 residues. Trimming removed 5 bases at V and 5 bases at J, with 11 bases between. The germline V gene encodes CDR1 SGHTA and CDR2 FQGTGA.

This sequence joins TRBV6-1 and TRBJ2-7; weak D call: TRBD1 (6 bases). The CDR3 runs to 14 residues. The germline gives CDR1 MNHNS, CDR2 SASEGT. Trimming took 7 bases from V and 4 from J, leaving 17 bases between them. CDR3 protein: CASIEGGVKYEQYF. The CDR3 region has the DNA TGTGCCAGCATCGAAGGGGGAGTTAAGTACGAGCAGTACTTC.

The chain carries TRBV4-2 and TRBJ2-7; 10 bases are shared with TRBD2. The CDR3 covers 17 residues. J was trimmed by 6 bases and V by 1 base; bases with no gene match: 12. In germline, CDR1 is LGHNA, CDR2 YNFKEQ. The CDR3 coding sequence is TGTGCCAGCAGCCAAGCCTATAGCGGGGGGTCCCAGCTCGAGCAGTACTTC. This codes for CASSQAYSGGSQLEQYF.

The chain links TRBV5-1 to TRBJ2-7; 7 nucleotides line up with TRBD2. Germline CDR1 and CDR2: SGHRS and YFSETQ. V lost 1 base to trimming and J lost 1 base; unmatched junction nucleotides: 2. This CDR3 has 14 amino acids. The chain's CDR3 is CASSLSGTSYEQYF. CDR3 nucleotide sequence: TGCGCCAGCAGCTTGAGCGGGACGTCCTACGAGCAGTACTTC.

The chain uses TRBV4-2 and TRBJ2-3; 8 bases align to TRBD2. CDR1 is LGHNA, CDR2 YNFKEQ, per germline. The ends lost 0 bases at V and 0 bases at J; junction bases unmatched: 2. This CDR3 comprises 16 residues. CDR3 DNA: TGTGCCAGCAGCCAAGACCCGGGGGGGAGCACAGATACGCAGTATTTT. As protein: CASSQDPGGSTDTQYF.

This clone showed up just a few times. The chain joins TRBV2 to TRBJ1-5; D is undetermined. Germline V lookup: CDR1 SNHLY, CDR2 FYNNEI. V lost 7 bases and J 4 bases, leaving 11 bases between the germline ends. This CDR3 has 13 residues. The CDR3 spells CASMYEKNQPQHF. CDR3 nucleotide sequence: TGTGCCAGCATGTATGAGAAGAATCAGCCCCAGCATTTT.

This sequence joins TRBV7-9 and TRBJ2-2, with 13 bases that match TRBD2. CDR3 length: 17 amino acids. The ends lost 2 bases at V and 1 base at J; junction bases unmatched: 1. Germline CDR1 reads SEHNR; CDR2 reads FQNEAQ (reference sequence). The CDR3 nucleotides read TGTGCCAGCAGCTTACGGACTAGCGGGAGGAACACCGGGGAGCTGTTTTTT. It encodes CASSLRTSGRNTGELFF.

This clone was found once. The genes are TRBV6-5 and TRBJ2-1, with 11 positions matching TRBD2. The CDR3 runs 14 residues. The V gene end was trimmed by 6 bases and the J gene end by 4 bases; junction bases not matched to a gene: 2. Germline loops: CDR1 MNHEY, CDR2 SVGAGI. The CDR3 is CASSLAGGYNEQFF. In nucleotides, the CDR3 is TGTGCCAGCAGCCTAGCGGGGGGTTACAATGAGCAGTTCTTC.

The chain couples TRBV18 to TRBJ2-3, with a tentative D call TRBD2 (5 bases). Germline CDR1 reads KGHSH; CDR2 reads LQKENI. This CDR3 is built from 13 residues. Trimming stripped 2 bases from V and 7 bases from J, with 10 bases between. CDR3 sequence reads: CASSPADLYTQYF. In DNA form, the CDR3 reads TGTGCCAGCTCACCAGCGGACTTATATACGCAGTATTTT.

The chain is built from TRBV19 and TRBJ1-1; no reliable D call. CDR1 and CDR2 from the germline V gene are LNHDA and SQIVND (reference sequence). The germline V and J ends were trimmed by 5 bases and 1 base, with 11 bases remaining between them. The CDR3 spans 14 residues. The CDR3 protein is CASSPRVGNTEAFF. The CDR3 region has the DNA TGTGCCAGTAGTCCCCGGGTAGGGAACACTGAAGCTTTCTTT.

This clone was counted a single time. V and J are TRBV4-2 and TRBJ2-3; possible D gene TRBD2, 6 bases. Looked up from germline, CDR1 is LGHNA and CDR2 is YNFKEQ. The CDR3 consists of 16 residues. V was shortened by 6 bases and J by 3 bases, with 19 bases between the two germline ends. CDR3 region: CASSHTSQPRTDTQYF. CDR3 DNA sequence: TGTGCCAGCAGTCATACTAGCCAACCGCGTACAGATACGCAGTATTTT.

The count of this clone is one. Written as DNA, the CDR3 is TGTGCCAGCAGTACGACGGACAGGGTTAATTCACCCCTCCACTTT. This sequence encodes CASSTTDRVNSPLHF. The chain combines TRBV2 with TRBJ1-6; 8 bases fit TRBD1. CDR1 and CDR2 from the germline V gene are SNHLY and FYNNEI. V trimming: 5 bases; J trimming: 6 bases; junction bases outside the gene matches: 6. This CDR3 has 15 residues. Supplemented by reference TRBV2 and TRBJ1-6, the full variable domain reads EPEVTQTPSHQVTQMGQEVILRCVPISNHLYFYWYRQILGQKVEFLVSFYNNEISEKSEIFDDQFSVERPDGSNFTLKIRSTKLEDSAMYFCASSTTDRVNSPLHFGNGTRLTVT.

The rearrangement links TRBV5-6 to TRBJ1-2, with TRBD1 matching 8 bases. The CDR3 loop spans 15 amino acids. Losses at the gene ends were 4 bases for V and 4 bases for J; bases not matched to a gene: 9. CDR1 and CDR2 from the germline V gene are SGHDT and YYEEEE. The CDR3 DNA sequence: TGTGCCAGCAGCCGAGGACAGGGCGTATTCTATGGCTACACCTTC. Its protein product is CASSRGQGVFYGYTF.

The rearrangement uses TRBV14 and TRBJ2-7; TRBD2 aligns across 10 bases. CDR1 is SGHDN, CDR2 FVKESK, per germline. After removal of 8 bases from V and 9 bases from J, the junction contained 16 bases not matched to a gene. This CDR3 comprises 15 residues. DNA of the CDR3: TGTGCCAGCTCCCCCTCTCTAGCGGGAGTCCGGGGGCAGTACTTC. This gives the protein CASSPSLAGVRGQYF.

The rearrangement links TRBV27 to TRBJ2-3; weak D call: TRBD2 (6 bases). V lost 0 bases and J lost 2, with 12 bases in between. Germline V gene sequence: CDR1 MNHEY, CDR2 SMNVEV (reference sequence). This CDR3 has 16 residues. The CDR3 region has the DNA TGTGCCAGCAGTTTATCCCTTGGCGGGGTCACAGATACGCAGTATTTT. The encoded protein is CASSLSLGGVTDTQYF.

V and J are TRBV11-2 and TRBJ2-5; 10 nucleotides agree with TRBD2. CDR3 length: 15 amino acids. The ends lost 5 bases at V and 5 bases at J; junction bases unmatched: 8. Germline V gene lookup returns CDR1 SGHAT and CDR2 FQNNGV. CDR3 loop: CASSQAGGGRETQYF. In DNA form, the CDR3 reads TGTGCCAGCAGCCAAGCGGGAGGGGGGAGGGAGACCCAGTACTTC.

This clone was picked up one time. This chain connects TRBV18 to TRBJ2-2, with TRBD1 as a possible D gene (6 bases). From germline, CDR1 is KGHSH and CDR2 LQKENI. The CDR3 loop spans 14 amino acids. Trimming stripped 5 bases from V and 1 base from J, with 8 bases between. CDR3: CASSWGRNTGELFF. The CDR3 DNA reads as TGTGCCAGCTCATGGGGGCGGAACACCGGGGAGCTGTTTTTT.